This T cell receptor (beta chain) appears in the sequencing data of a study of CD4 T cell repertoires in COVID-19. Using immunoSEQ multiplex PCR, the repertoire was profiled, and TCRdb retains in-frame clones only, with some absent. The sample carries 8,000 or so clones, 84% recorded once. Germline-derived CDR1 and CDR2 are SGDLS and YYNGEE. V shed 0 bases and J 4 bases; nucleotides not matched to a gene: 12. The CDR3 consists of 19 residues. The memory T cells were sequenced right after ex vivo isolation, without culture. The source was effector memory CD4+ T cells from blood, collected before the COVID-19 pandemic. This TCR was sampled from a human donor who had COVID-19. The gene calls are TRBV9 and TRBJ2-3; 12 bases line up with TRBD2. CDR3 coding DNA: TGTGCCAGCAGCGTAGAGGGGAGTTGGGCTAGCGGGGGGGCAGATACGCAGTATTTT. Its translation is CASSVEGSWASGGADTQYF.